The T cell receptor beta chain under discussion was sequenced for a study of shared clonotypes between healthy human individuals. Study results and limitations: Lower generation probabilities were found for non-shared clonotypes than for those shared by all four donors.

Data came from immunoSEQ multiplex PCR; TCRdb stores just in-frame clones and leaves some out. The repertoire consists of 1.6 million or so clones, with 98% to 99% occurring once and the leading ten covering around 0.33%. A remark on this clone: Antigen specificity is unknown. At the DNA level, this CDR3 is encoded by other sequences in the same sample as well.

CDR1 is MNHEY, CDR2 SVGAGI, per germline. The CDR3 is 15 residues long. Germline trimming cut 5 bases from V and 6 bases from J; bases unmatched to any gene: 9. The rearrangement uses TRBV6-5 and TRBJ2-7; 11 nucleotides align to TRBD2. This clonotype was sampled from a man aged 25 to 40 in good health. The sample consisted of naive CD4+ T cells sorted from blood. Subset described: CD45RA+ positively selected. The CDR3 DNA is TGTGCCAGCAGTCCCTTAGCGGGAGGGCCCGGCGAGCAGTACTTC. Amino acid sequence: CASSPLAGGPGEQYF.